A single sample gave rise to the 24 T cell receptor beta chains below, sequenced in a study of cytomegalovirus exposure and HLA in healthy donors. PCR employed 60 Vbeta and 13 Jbeta primers. The repertoire was sequenced with immunoSEQ multiplex PCR; TCRdb's copy has only in-frame clones and lacks some. Here the sample spans under 300,000 clones, about 75% being singletons. The specimen was PBMCs. The receptor source for this set is a female donor in good health and CMV-seronegative.

V usage is TRBV10-3 and J usage is TRBJ2-1; D is unclear. There are 20 residues in the CDR3. Germline assignment: CDR1 ENHRY and CDR2 SYGVKD. The ends were cut back, 3 bases at V and 0 bases at J, with 24 bases in the middle. The CDR3 region is CAISDSEAYTVGSSYNEQFF. As DNA, the CDR3 is TGTGCCATCAGTGACTCCGAGGCCTATACGGTTGGTAGCTCCTACAATGAGCAGTTCTTC.

A few counts support this clone. The V call is TRBV9, the J call TRBJ2-7, with 7 nucleotides matching TRBD2. Germline trimming cut 0 bases from V and 5 bases from J; bases unmatched to any gene: 14. Germline V gene sequence: CDR1 SGDLS, CDR2 YYNGEE. The CDR3 sequence is 17 residues long. The CDR3 DNA reads TGTGCCAGCAGCGTAGCGGGAGGTGGCGGGAGTCTTAACGAGCAGTACTTC. It yields the protein CASSVAGGGGSLNEQYF.

Details on this clone: The sample contains more than one DNA sequence encoding this CDR3. The rearrangement links TRBV5-1 to TRBJ1-1, with a weak D call TRBD1 (5 bases). Germline V gene sequence: CDR1 SGHRS, CDR2 YFSETQ. The CDR3 consists of 12 residues. The V end lost 1 base, the J end lost 5 bases, and 6 bases lay between the germline ends. Here the CDR3 DNA reads TGCGCCAGCAGCTTGAGGGGAACTGAAGCTTTCTTT. It yields the protein CASSLRGTEAFF. The full variable domain, in which reference TRBV5-1 and TRBJ1-1 provide the parts outside the CDR3, is KAGVTQTPRYLIKTRGQQVTLSCSPISGHRSVSWYQQTPGQGLQFLFEYFSETQRNKGNFPGRFSGRQFSNSRSEMNVSTLELGDSALYLCASSLRGTEAFFGQGTRLTVV.

This clone was detected only once. The J gene is TRBJ2-1, the V gene TRBV28, with 12 bases that match TRBD2. This CDR3 comprises 15 residues. J was trimmed by 7 bases and V by 7 bases; bases with no gene match: 8. Germline-derived CDR1 and CDR2 are MDHEN and SYDVKM. The CDR3 nucleotides are TGTGCCAGCACCCCGACTAGCGGGAGAGTTAATGAGCAGTTCTTC. The encoded protein is CASTPTSGRVNEQFF.

The V and J genes are TRBV29-1 and TRBJ2-5; D remains unclear. The V and J ends lost 4 bases and 2 bases respectively, with 11 bases between them. This CDR3 spans 13 amino acids. The germline CDR1 and CDR2 sequences are SQVTM and ANQGSEA. The DNA of the CDR3 is TGCAGCGTTGGTAGCACCGGACAAGAGACCCAGTACTTC. Its translation is CSVGSTGQETQYF.

This chain connects TRBV15 to TRBJ2-5; TRBD1 aligns across 9 bases. The V segment lost 2 bases and the J segment 5 bases; nucleotides outside the gene matches: 9. Germline CDR1 reads LNHNV; CDR2 reads YYDKDF (reference sequence). This CDR3 region has 16 residues. CDR3 region: CATSRLPGQGPETQYF. Written as DNA, the CDR3 is TGTGCCACCAGCAGACTACCGGGACAGGGTCCGGAGACCCAGTACTTC.

The J gene is TRBJ1-2, the V gene TRBV9; 10 bases line up with TRBD1. J gave up 5 bases and V 3 bases, and 7 bases lay outside the gene matches. Germline CDR1 SGDLS, CDR2 YYNGEE. This CDR3 comprises 15 residues. CDR3 sequence (DNA): TGTGCCAGCAGCGCGGGACAGGGGCCGACGTATGGCTACACCTTC. Translation gives CASSAGQGPTYGYTF.

This chain joins TRBV5-8 and TRBJ1-4, with D unclear. Germline V gene data show CDR1 as SGHTS and CDR2 as YDEGEE. V was clipped by 2 bases and J by 7 bases, with 18 bases between them. This CDR3 contains 16 residues. This CDR3 reads CASSLHRSGVREKLFF. The CDR3 nucleotides read TGTGCCAGCAGCTTACACCGGTCCGGGGTTCGTGAAAAACTGTTTTTT. Using reference TRBV5-8 and TRBJ1-4 for the parts outside the CDR3, the full variable domain is EAGVTQSPTHLIKTRGQQATLRCSPISGHTSVYWYQQALGLGLQFLLWYDEGEERNRGNFPPRFSGRQFPNYSSELNVNALELEDSALYLCASSLHRSGVREKLFFGSGTQLSVL.

This clone was seen more than once but under ten times. V gene TRBV29-1 combines with J gene TRBJ2-1, with 14 bases fitting TRBD2. With V trimmed by 7 bases and J by 6 bases, 2 bases remained unmatched. The CDR3 spans 13 residues. In germline, CDR1 is SQVTM, CDR2 ANQGSEA. In DNA, the CDR3 is TGCAGCGGGGGACTAGCGGGAGTCAATGAGCAGTTCTTC. This gives the protein CSGGLAGVNEQFF.

The chain has TRBV6-1 and TRBJ1-4; D gene unclear. The CDR3 consists of 11 residues. Germline V gene sequence: CDR1 MNHNS, CDR2 SASEGT. Trimming removed 9 bases from V and 10 bases from J, with 12 bases in between. CDR3 DNA: TGTGCCAGTGAAATTAACGGAAAACTGTTTTTT. It yields the protein CASEINGKLFF.

This sequence joins TRBV29-1 and TRBJ1-1, with 11 bases lining up with TRBD1. Germline CDR1 SQVTM, CDR2 ANQGSEA. Trimming removed 3 bases from V and 0 bases from J; junction bases left unmatched: 6. The CDR3 has 16 amino acids. The DNA for the CDR3 is TGCAGCGTTGACCCCAGGACAGGGGGCCTGAACACTGAAGCTTTCTTT. Protein: CSVDPRTGGLNTEAFF.

This clone was observed a few times. The chain employs TRBV6-1 and TRBJ2-5, with a weak D call TRBD2 (7 bases). The CDR3 is made up of 14 amino acids. Germline CDR1 MNHNS, CDR2 SASEGT. The V gene lost 2 bases and the J gene lost 9 bases, with 16 bases spanning the gap. CDR3 loop: CASSETGGVRAQYF. Written as DNA, the CDR3 is TGTGCCAGCAGTGAAACGGGGGGCGTCCGGGCCCAGTACTTC.

The chain combines TRBV5-1 with TRBJ2-1; TRBD1 matches 8 bases. The CDR3 runs to 15 residues. The V gene's germline CDR1 is SGHRS and CDR2 YFSETQ. J lost 4 bases, V lost 7 bases, and 10 bases had no gene match. CDR3 loop: CASLEGTGPYNEQFF. CDR3 nucleotide sequence: TGCGCCAGCCTGGAGGGGACAGGTCCATACAATGAGCAGTTCTTC.

The chain uses TRBV5-1 and TRBJ1-2; D perhaps matches TRBD1 (6 bases). CDR3 length equals 14 residues. V gave up 2 bases and J gave up 1 base, with 9 bases separating them. Per germline, CDR1 SGHRS and CDR2 YFSETQ. The CDR3 DNA reads TGCGCCAGCAGCTTACAGGGTCATAACTATGGCTACACCTTC. Its protein is CASSLQGHNYGYTF.

The rearrangement uses TRBV6-1 and TRBJ2-7; D is perhaps TRBD2 (7 bases). From germline, CDR1 is MNHNS and CDR2 SASEGT. V lost 4 bases and J 0 bases, leaving 10 bases between the germline ends. The CDR3 runs to 14 residues. CDR3 residues: CASSVRGPSYEQYF. In nucleotides, the CDR3 is TGTGCCAGCAGTGTGCGGGGGCCCTCCTACGAGCAGTACTTC.

In its sample, this clone was seen once. V and J are TRBV30 and TRBJ1-2; D might be TRBD1 (5 bases). Trimming took off 0 bases at V and 2 bases at J, with 22 bases between the two ends. CDR1 GTSNPN and CDR2 SVGIG come from the germline V gene (reference sequence). The CDR3 is 18 residues long. The CDR3 region has the DNA TGTGCCTGGAGTGTACCCCCACAACCAAGGGGATCGAACTATGGCTACACCTTC. It encodes CAWSVPPQPRGSNYGYTF.

This clone occurred a few times. The chain has TRBV5-8 and TRBJ1-5, with a weak D call TRBD1 (6 bases). The CDR3 covers 20 residues. With 0 bases removed from V and 0 bases from J, the gap between germline ends came to 22 bases. Germline V lookup: CDR1 SGHTS, CDR2 YDEGEE. Written as DNA, the CDR3 is TGTGCCAGCAGCTTGGAGCAGACAGGCCTTATCCTATATAGCAATCAGCCCCAGCATTTT. This sequence encodes CASSLEQTGLILYSNQPQHF.

This clone was seen a few times. The chain employs TRBV5-6 and TRBJ2-5; D might be TRBD2 (6 bases). V was shortened by 5 bases and J by 1 base, with 12 bases between the two germline ends. There are 14 residues in the CDR3. Germline V gene lookup returns CDR1 SGHDT and CDR2 YYEEEE. The CDR3 region has the DNA TGTGCCAGCAGTCCAGGGAGGACCCAAGAGACCCAGTACTTC. It specifies CASSPGRTQETQYF.

J is TRBJ2-3 and V is TRBV15; TRBD2 agrees at 9 bases. After removal of 1 base from V and 2 bases from J, the junction contained 4 bases not matched to a gene. The CDR3 is 16 amino acids. From germline, CDR1 is LNHNV and CDR2 YYDKDF (reference sequence). The DNA for the CDR3 is TGTGCCACCAGCAGAGTTCCTAGCGGGATCACAGATACGCAGTATTTT. Its protein product is CATSRVPSGITDTQYF.

For this clone: Germline and junction disagree at one end, which may indicate a read error. Here the CDR3 reads CAWGRGRTSGGVGEAQYF. The CDR3 region has the DNA TGTGCCTGGGGCAGAGGGAGGACTAGCGGGGGAGTTGGAGAGGCCCAGTACTTC. The chain recombines TRBV30 with TRBJ2-5; 13 bases line up with TRBD2. CDR1 is GTSNPN and CDR2 is SVGIG in the germline V gene (reference sequence). The CDR3 runs to 18 residues. Drawing the rest from reference TRBV30 and TRBJ2-5, the complete variable domain is SQTIHQWPATLVQPVGSPLSLECTVEGTSNPNLYWYRQAAGRGLQLLFYSVGIGQISSEVPQNLSASRPQDRQFILSSKKLLLSDSGFYLCAWGRGRTSGGVGEAQYFGPGTRLLVL.

This clone was detected only a few times. V is TRBV19 and J is TRBJ1-1; no reliable D call. Trimming took 3 bases from V and 0 from J, leaving 11 bases between them. The germline V gene has CDR1 LNHDA and CDR2 SQIVND (reference sequence). This CDR3 has 15 residues. The chain's CDR3 is CASSISYPMNTEAFF. The CDR3, as DNA: TGTGCCAGTAGTATTTCATACCCTATGAACACTGAAGCTTTCTTT.

The gene calls are TRBV11-3 and TRBJ2-3; the D gene is possibly TRBD2 (6 bases). CDR1 SGHNT and CDR2 YENEEA come from the germline V gene. The CDR3 spans 15 residues. V dropped 5 bases and J dropped 1 base, with 13 bases sitting between them. CDR3 in amino acids: CASSMNPGGTDTQYF. For the CDR3, the DNA is TGTGCCAGCAGCATGAACCCGGGGGGCACAGATACGCAGTATTTT.

V is TRBV19 and J is TRBJ2-6, with D possibly being TRBD2 (5 bases). Trimming took off 9 bases at V and 1 base at J, with 25 bases between the two ends. Germline V lookup: CDR1 LNHDA, CDR2 SQIVND (reference sequence). CDR3 length: 19 amino acids. For the CDR3, the DNA is TGTGCCAGCAAAGTATCGGCGGGCACTCGAGGGTCTGGGGCCAACGTCCTGACTTTC. It is translated as CASKVSAGTRGSGANVLTF.

This clone was seen only a few times. J is TRBJ2-1 and V is TRBV28; TRBD2 matches at 12 bases. The CDR3 consists of 16 residues. Germline V gene data show CDR1 as MDHEN and CDR2 as SYDVKM. The J segment lost 7 bases and the V segment lost 4 bases, leaving 8 bases of the junction unmatched. The CDR3 region is CASSWPSGRDGNEQFF. CDR3 sequence (DNA): TGTGCCAGCAGTTGGCCTAGCGGGAGGGACGGAAATGAGCAGTTCTTC.